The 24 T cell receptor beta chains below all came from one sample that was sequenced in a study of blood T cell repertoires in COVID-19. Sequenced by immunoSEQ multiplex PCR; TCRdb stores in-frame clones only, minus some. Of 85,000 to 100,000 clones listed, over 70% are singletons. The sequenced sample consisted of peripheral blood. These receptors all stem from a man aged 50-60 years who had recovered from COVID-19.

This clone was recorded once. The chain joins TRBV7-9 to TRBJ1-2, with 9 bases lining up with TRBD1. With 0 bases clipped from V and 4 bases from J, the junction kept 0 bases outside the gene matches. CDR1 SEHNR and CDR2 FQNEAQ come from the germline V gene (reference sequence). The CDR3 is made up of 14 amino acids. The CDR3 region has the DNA TGTGCCAGCAGCTTAGCGACAGGGGGCTATGGCTACACCTTC. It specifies CASSLATGGYGYTF.

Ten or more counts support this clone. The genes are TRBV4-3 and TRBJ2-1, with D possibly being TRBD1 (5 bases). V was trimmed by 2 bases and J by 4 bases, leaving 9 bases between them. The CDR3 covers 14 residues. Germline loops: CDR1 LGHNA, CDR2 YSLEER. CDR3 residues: CASSQTGEYNEQFF. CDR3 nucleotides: TGCGCCAGCAGCCAAACAGGCGAATACAATGAGCAGTTCTTC.

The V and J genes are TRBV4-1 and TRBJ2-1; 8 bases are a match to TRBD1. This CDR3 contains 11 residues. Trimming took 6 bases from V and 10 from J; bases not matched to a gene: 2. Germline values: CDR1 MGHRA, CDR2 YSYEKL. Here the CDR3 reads CASRGTGEQFF. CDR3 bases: TGCGCCAGCAGGGGGACAGGCGAGCAGTTCTTC.

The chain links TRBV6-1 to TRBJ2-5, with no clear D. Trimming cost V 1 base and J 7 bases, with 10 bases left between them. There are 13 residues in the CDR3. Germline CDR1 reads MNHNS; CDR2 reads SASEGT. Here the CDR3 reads CASSEVAHWTQYF. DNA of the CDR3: TGTGCCAGCAGTGAAGTGGCACATTGGACCCAGTACTTC.

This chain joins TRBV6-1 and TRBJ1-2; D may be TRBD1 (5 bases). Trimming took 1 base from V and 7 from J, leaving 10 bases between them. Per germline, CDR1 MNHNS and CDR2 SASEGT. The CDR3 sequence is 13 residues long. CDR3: CASSEGFGGGYTF. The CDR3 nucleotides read TGTGCCAGCAGTGAAGGATTCGGGGGTGGCTACACCTTC.

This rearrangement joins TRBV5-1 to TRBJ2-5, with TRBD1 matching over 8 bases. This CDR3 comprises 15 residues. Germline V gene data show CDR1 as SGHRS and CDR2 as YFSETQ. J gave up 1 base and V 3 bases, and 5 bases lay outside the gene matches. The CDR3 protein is CASSWTGKLQETQYF. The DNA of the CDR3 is TGCGCCAGCAGCTGGACAGGGAAACTCCAAGAGACCCAGTACTTC.

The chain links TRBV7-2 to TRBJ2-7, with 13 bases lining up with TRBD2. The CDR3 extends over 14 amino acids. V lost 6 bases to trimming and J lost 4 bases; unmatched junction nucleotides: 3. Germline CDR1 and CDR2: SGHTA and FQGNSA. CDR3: CASSILAGGYEQYF. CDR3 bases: TGTGCCAGCAGTATACTAGCGGGAGGGTACGAGCAGTACTTC.

CDR3 bases: TGTGCCAGCAGTTACCTCGACAGAGGGGAGCTGTTTTTT. It codes for CASSYLDRGELFF. This chain connects TRBV6-5 to TRBJ2-2, with D perhaps TRBD1 (5 bases). V lost 2 bases and J lost 8, with 9 bases in between. CDR1 MNHEY and CDR2 SVGAGI come from the germline V gene. This CDR3 has 13 residues.

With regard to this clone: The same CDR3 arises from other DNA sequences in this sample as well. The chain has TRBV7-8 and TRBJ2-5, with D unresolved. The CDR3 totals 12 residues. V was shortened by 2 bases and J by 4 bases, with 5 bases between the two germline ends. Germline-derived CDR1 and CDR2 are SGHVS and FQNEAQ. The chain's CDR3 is CASSLSSETQYF. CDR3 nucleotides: TGTGCCAGCAGCTTATCATCAGAGACCCAGTACTTC.

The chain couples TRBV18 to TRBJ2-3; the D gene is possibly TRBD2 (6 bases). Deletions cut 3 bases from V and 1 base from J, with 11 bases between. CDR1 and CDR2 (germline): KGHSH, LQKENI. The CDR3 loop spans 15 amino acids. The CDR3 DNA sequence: TGTGCCAGCTCACCTCTACTAGCCGGCACAGATACGCAGTATTTT. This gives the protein CASSPLLAGTDTQYF.

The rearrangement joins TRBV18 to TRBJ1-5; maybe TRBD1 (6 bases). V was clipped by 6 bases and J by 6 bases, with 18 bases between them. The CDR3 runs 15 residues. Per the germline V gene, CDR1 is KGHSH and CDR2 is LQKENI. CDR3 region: CASSRTGGEGQPQHF. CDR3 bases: TGTGCCAGCTCCCGAACGGGGGGCGAAGGTCAGCCCCAGCATTTT.

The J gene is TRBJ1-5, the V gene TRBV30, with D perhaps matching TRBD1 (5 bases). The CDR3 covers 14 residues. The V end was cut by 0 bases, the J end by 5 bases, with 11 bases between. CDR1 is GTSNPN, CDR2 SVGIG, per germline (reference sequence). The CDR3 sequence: CAWSVLDKDQPQHF. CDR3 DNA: TGTGCCTGGAGTGTACTGGACAAAGATCAGCCCCAGCATTTT.

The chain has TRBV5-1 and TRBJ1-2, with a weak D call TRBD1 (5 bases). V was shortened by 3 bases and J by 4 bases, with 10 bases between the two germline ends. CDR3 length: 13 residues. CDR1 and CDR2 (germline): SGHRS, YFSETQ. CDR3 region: CASSSTGIYGYTF. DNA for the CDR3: TGCGCCAGCAGCTCTACAGGAATCTATGGCTACACCTTC.

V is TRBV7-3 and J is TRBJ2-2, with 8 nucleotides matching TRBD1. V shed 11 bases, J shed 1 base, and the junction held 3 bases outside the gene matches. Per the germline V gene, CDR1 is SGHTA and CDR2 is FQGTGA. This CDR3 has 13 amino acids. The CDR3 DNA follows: TGTGCCGCCGGGACAGGGAACACCGGGGAGCTGTTTTTT. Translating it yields CAAGTGNTGELFF.

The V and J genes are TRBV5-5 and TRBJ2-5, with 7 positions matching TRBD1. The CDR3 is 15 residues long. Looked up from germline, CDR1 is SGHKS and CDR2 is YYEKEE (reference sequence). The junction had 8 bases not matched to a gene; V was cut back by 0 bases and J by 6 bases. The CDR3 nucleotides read TGTGCCAGCAGCTTGGTGCAGGGGGATTTAAAGACCCAGTACTTC. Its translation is CASSLVQGDLKTQYF.

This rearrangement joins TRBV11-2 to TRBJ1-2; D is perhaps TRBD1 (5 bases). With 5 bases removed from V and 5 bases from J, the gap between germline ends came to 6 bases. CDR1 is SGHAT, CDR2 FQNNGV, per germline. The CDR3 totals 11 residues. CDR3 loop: CASSPGYGYTF. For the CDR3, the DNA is TGTGCCAGCAGCCCAGGGTATGGCTACACCTTC.

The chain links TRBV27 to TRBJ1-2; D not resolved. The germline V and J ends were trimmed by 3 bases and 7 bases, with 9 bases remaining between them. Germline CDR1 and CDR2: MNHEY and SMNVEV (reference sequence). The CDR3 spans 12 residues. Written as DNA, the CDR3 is TGTGCCAGCAGTTTCCGGGGAAGTGGCTACACCTTC. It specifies CASSFRGSGYTF.

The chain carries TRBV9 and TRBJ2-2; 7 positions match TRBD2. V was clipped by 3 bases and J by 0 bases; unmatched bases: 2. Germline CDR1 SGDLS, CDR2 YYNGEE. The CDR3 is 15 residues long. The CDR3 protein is CASSASGANTGELFF. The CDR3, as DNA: TGTGCCAGCAGCGCTAGCGGCGCGAACACCGGGGAGCTGTTTTTT.

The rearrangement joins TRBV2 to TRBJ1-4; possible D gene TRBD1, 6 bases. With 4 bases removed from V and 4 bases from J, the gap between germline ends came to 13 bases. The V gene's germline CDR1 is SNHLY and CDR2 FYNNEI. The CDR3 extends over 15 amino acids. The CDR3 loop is CASSVAGALNEKLFF. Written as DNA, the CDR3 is TGTGCCAGCAGTGTTGCAGGGGCCCTTAATGAAAAACTGTTTTTT.

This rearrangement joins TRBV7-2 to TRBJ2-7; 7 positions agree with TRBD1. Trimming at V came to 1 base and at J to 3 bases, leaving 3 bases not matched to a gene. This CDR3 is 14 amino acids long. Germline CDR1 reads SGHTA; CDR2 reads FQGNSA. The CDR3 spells CASSLDRGSYEQYF. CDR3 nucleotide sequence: TGTGCCAGCAGCTTAGACAGGGGAAGCTACGAGCAGTACTTC.

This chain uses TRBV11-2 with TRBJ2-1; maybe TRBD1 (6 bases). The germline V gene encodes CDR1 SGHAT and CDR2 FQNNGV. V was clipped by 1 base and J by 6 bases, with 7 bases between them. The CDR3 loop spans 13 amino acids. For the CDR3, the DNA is TGTGCCAGCAGCTTAGTACAGGGCAATGAGCAGTTCTTC. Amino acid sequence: CASSLVQGNEQFF. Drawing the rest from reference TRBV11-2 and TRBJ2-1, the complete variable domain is EAGVAQSPRYKIIEKRQSVAFWCNPISGHATLYWYQQILGQGPKLLIQFQNNGVVDDSQLPKDRFSAERLKGVDSTLKIQPAKLEDSAVYLCASSLVQGNEQFFGPGTRLTVL.

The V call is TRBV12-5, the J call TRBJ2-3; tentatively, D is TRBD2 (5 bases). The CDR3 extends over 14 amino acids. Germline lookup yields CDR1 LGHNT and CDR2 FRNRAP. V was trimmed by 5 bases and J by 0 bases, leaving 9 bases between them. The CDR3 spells CASGPGLSTDTQYF. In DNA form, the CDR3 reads TGTGCTAGTGGTCCTGGACTTAGCACAGATACGCAGTATTTT.

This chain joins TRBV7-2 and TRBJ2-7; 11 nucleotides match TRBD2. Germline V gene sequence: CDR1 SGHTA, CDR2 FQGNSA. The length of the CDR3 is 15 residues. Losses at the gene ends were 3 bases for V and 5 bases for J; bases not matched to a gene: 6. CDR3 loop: CASSLGLAGGNEQYF. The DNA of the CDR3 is TGTGCCAGCAGCTTGGGGCTAGCGGGAGGCAACGAGCAGTACTTC.

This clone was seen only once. CDR3 loop: CASTLAGGKKTQYF. The CDR3 DNA is TGTGCCAGCACTCTAGCGGGGGGGAAGAAGACCCAGTACTTC. The gene calls are TRBV7-2 and TRBJ2-5, with 12 bases identical to TRBD2. CDR1 SGHTA and CDR2 FQGNSA come from the germline V gene. The CDR3 extends over 14 amino acids. The J segment lost 6 bases and the V segment lost 7 bases, leaving 6 bases of the junction unmatched.